The entry that follows covers one T cell receptor (beta chain) sequence. The data derive from a study of cytomegalovirus exposure and HLA in healthy donors. Germline CDR1 SNHLY, CDR2 FYNNEI. The CDR3 consists of 14 residues. Trimming removed 4 bases from V and 5 bases from J, with 15 bases in between. The data were produced by immunoSEQ multiplex PCR, yet TCRdb's version contains in-frame clones alone and is incomplete. Of 200,000 to 250,000 clones listed, 75% to 95% are singletons. The sample comprised PBMCs. The chain is built from TRBV2 and TRBJ2-7, with a weak D call TRBD1 (6 bases). This sequence originates from a woman aged 18-29 years in good health and CMV-seronegative. The CDR3 loop reads CASSGTDRFNEQYF. CDR3 DNA: TGTGCCAGCAGTGGGACAGACAGGTTCAACGAGCAGTACTTC. Looking up the rest from reference TRBV2 and TRBJ2-7 gives the full variable domain: EPEVTQTPSHQVTQMGQEVILRCVPISNHLYFYWYRQILGQKVEFLVSFYNNEISEKSEIFDDQFSVERPDGSNFTLKIRSTKLEDSAMYFCASSGTDRFNEQYFGPGTRLTVT.